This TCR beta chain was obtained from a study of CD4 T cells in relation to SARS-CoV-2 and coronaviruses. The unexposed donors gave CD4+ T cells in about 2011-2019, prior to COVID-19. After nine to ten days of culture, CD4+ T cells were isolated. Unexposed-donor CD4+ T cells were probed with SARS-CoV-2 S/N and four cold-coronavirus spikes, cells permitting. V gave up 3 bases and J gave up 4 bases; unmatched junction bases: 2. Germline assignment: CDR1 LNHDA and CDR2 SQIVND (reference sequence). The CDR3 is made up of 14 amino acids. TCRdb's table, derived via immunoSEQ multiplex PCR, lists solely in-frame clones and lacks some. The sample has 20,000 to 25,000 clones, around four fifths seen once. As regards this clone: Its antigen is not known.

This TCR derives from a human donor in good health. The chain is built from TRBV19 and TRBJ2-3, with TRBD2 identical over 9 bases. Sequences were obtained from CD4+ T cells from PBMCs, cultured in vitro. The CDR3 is CASSIAGGPDTQYF. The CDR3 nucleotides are TGTGCCAGTAGTATTGCGGGAGGGCCAGATACGCAGTATTTT.